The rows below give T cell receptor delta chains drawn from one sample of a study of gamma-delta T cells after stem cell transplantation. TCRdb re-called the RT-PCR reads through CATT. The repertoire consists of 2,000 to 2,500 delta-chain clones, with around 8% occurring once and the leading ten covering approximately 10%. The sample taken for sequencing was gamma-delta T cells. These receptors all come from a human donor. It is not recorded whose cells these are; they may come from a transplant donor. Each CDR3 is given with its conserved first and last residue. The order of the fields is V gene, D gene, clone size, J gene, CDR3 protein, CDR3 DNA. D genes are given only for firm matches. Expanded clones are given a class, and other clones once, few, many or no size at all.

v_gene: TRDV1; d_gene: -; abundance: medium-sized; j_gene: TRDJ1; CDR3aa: CALGPGNPLGPDTDKLIF; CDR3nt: TGTGCTCTTGGGCCGGGGAATCCCCTTGGCCCCGACACCGATAAACTCATCTTT
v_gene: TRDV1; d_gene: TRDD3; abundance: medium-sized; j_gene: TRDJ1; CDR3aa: CALGSFFNPYWGPHTDKLIF; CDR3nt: TGTGCTCTTGGTTCCTTTTTCAACCCATACTGGGGGCCGCACACCGATAAACTCATCTTT
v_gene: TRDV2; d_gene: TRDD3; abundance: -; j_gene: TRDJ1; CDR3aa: CACDTVLGIREGLDTDTLIF; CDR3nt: TGTGCCTGTGACACGGTTTTGGGGATACGCGAAGGATTAGACACCGATACACTCATCTTT
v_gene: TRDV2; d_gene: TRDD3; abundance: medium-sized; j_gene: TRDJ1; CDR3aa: CACDTLSTGVNTDKLIF; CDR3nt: TGTGCCTGTGACACCCTTAGTACTGGGGTCAACACCGATAAACTCATCTTT
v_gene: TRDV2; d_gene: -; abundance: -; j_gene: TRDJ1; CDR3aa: CACDAVGARADNLIF; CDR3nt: TGTGCCTGTGACGCTGTGGGGGCTCGCGCCGATAACCTCATCTTT
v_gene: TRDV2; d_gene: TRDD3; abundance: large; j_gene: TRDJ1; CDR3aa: CACDALLGDNQPPADKLIF; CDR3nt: TGTGCCTGTGACGCTCTACTGGGGGATAATCAGCCACCAGCGGATAAACTCATCTTT
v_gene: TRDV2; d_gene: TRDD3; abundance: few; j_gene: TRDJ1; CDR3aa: CACDSVLGDTRRHTDKLIF; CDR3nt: TGTGCCTGTGACTCCGTACTGGGGGATACGCGGAGACACACCGATAAACTCATCTTT
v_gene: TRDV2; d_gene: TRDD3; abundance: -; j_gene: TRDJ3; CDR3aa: CACDSFTGGPSSWDTRQMFF; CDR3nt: TGTGCCTGTGACTCGTTTACTGGGGGACCGAGCTCCTGGGACACCCGACAGATGTTTTTC
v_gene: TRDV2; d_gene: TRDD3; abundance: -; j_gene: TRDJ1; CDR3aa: CACDTVSSSDWGNTDKLIF; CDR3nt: TGTGCCTGTGACACCGTATCCTCCAGCGACTGGGGGAACACCGATAAACTCATCTTT
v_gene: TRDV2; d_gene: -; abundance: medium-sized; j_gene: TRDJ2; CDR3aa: CACDPMGTRGPAQLFF; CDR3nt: TGTGCCTGTGACCCTATGGGCACGAGGGGTCCAGCACAACTCTTCTTT
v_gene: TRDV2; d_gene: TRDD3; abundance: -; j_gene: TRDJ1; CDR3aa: CACDALLGGNTDKLIF; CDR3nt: TGTGCCTGTGACGCTTTACTGGGGGGCAACACCGATAAACTCATCTTT
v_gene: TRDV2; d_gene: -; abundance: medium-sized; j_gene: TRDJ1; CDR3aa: CACDTVSRATSYPDKLIF; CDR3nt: TGTGCCTGTGACACCGTATCGAGGGCGACCTCGTATCCCGATAAACTCATCTTT
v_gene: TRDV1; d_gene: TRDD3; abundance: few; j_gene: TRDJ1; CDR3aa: CALGDLRPSPLGDTTDKLIF; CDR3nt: TGTGCTCTTGGGGATCTCCGGCCTTCCCCGCTGGGGGATACAACCGATAAACTCATCTTT
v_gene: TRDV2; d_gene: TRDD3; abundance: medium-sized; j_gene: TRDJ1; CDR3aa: CACDTLLGPNYTDKLIF; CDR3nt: TGTGCCTGTGACACATTACTGGGGCCTAACTACACCGATAAACTCATCTTT
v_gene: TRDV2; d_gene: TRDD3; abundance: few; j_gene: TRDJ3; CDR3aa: CACDTLGTEVVTGGYEGSWDTRQMFF; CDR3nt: TGTGCCTGTGACACCCTGGGGACAGAGGTCGTCACTGGGGGATACGAAGGCTCCTGGGACACCCGACAGATGTTTTTC
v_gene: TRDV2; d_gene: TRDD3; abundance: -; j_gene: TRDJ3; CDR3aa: CACETVATGGPSTWDTRQMFF; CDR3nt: TGTGCCTGTGAGACCGTCGCAACTGGGGGACCCAGCACATGGGACACCCGACAGATGTTTTTC
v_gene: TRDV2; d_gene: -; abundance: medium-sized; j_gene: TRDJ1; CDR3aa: CACDTLPARLGDKLIF; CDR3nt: TGTGCCTGTGACACCCTTCCAGCGCGACTGGGCGATAAACTCATCTTT
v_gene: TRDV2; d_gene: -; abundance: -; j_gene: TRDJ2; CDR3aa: CACDGDDPLTAQLFF; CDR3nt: TGTGCCTGTGACGGGGATGATCCCTTGACAGCACAACTCTTCTTT
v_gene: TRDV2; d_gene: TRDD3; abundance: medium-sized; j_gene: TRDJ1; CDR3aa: CACDTLVLGDTLVDKLIF; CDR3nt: TGTGCCTGTGACACCCTGGTACTGGGGGATACCCTCGTCGATAAACTCATCTTT
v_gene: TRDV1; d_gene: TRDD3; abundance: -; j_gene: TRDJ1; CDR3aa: CALGEIRYWGIYDKLIF; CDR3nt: TGTGCTCTTGGGGAAATCCGTTACTGGGGGATATACGATAAACTCATCTTT
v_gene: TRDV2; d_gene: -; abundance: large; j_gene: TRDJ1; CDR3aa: CACDTIRPVAINTGYQMDKLIF; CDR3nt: TGTGCCTGTGACACAATAAGGCCGGTGGCCATCAATACGGGTTATCAGATGGATAAACTCATCTTT
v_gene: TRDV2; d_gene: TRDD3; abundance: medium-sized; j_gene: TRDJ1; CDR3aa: CACDSLGDRKYTDKLIF; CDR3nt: TGTGCCTGTGACAGTCTGGGGGATCGTAAGTACACCGATAAACTCATCTTT
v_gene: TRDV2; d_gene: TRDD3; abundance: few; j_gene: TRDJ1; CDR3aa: CACDTVDTGALQKLIF; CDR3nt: TGTGCCTGTGACACCGTCGATACTGGGGCTTTGCAGAAACTCATCTTT
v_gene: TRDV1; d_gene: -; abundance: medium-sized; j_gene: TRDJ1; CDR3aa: CALGEHPRSGADKLIF; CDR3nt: TGTGCTCTTGGGGAACATCCCCGATCGGGCGCCGATAAACTCATCTTT
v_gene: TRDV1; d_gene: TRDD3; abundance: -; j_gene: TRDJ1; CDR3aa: CSGGGAPYTDKLIF; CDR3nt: TGCTCTGGGGGGGGGGCACCGTACACCGATAAACTCATCTTT
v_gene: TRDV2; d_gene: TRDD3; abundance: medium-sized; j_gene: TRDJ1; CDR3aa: CACDTVGLPVLGDTRTDKLIF; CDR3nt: TGTGCCTGTGACACCGTCGGGCTACCTGTACTGGGGGATACCAGAACCGATAAACTCATCTTT
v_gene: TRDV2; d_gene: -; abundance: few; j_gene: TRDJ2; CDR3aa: CACDKLPSTVGYPEAQLFF; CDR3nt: TGTGCCTGTGACAAACTTCCCAGTACTGTGGGTTACCCTGAAGCACAACTCTTCTTT
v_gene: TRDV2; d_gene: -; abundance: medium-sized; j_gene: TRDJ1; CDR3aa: CACDTAGTPKTDKLIF; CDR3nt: TGTGCCTGTGACACTGCGGGGACCCCTAAAACCGATAAACTCATCTTT
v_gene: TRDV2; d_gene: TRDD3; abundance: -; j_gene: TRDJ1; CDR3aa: CACVTLPRIVLGDDDLSTDKLIF; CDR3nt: TGTGCCTGTGTCACCCTTCCGCGCATTGTGCTGGGGGACGACGATCTGTCCACCGATAAACTCATCTTT
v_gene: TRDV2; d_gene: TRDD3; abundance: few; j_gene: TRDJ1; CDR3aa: CACDAVGIMTDKLIF; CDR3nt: TGTGCCTGTGACGCCGTGGGGATAATGACCGATAAACTCATCTTT
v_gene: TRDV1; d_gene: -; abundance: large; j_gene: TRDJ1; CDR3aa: CALGELVVSVATGMPPQKLIF; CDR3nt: TGTGCTCTTGGGGAACTAGTTGTCAGCGTGGCTACGGGGATGCCCCCTCAAAAACTCATCTTT
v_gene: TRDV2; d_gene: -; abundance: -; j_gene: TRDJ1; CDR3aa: CACDTIGSTDKLIF; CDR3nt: TGTGCCTGTGACACCATTGGGTCCACCGATAAACTCATCTTT
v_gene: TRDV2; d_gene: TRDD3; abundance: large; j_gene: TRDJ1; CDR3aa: CACDTPWGLGDTNKLIF; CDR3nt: TGTGCCTGTGACACACCGTGGGGACTGGGGGATACGAATAAACTCATCTTT
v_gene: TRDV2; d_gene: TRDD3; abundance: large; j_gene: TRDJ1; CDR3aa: CACDAVSTSRGGGIGDKLIF; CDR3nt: TGTGCCTGTGACGCTGTATCAACTTCCCGCGGTGGGGGGATTGGGGATAAACTCATCTTT
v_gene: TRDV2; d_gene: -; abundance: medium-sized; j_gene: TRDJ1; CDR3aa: CACDTVPTTDKLIF; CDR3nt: TGTGCCTGTGACACCGTACCGACGACCGATAAACTCATCTTT
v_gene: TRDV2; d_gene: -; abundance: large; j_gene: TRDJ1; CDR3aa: CACDTVSHTPNDKLIF; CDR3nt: TGTGCCTGTGACACCGTATCACACACACCAAACGATAAACTCATCTTT
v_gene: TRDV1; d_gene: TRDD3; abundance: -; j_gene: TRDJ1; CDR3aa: CALGFFPSPPRFFSILGPRVPYTDKLIF; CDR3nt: TGTGCTCTTGGGTTTTTCCCCTCCCCCCCCCGCTTTTTCTCGATACTGGGGCCCAGGGTGCCGTACACCGATAAACTCATCTTT
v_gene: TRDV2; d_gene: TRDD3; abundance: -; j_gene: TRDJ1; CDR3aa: CACDGVLGDTGKLIF; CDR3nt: TGTGCCTGTGACGGAGTACTGGGGGATACTGGGAAACTCATCTTT
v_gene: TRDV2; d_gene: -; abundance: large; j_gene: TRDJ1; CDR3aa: CACDRVGGHSADKLIF; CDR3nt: TGTGCCTGTGACAGAGTGGGGGGCCATAGCGCCGATAAACTCATCTTT
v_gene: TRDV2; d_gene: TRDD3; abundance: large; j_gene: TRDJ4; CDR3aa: CACDSLGDTAGPLIF; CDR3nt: TGTGCCTGTGACTCTCTGGGGGATACGGCCGGACCCCTGATCTTT
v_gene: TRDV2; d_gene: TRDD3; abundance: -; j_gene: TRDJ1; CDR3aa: CACDTLLLGDTPLYTDKLIF; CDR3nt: TGTGCCTGTGACACCTTACTTCTGGGGGATACGCCCCTGTACACCGATAAACTCATCTTT
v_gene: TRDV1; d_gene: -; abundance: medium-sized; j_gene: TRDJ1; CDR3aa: CALGELGAWGLIF; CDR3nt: TGTGCTCTTGGGGAACTAGGAGCTTGGGGACTCATCTTT